The 20 T cell receptor beta chains below come from one sample, sequenced in a study of tumor and adjacent non-tumor tissue in lung cancer (dated by TCRdb to 2016 to 2019). RNA was extracted from bulk unsorted tissue and checked for quality with a NanoDrop ND-1000 and an Agilent 2100. The library was obtained by multiplex PCR. Data came from an Illumina HiSeq 2500. TCRbeta libraries were constructed through three rounds of nested PCR with primers (Table S4) according to protocols modified from ARM-PCR. TCRdb trimmed public reads at Q25 via fastp, called clones via MiXCR and kept in-frame beta chains. Rows matching on CDR3 protein sequence are summarized as one entry with the most common DNA and genes. The sample records 200,000 to 250,000 distinct CDR3 sequences, 71% of which are singletons. The top ten constitute about 25% of the sample. Sample: lung tumor tissue. These receptors were collected from a man aged 55 to 70 with non-small cell lung cancer.

This clonotype has at least ten counts. This chain uses TRBV7-8 with TRBJ2-3; D might be TRBD1 or TRBD2, each matching 5 bases. The CDR3 covers 15 residues. Germline V CDR1 and CDR2: SGHVS, FQNEAQ. V was trimmed by 2 bases and J by 6 bases, leaving 15 bases between them. The CDR3 here is CASSLPGPKEDTQYF. DNA of the CDR3: TGTGCCAGCAGCTTACCGGGACCCAAAGAGGATACGCAGTATTTT.

The genes are TRBV20-1 and TRBJ2-1, with 8 positions matching TRBD2. Germline V gives CDR1 DFQATT, CDR2 SNEGSKA (reference sequence). J lost 8 bases, V lost 3 bases, and 9 bases had no gene match. This CDR3 has 14 residues. The CDR3 is CSASGGAFEDEQFF. CDR3 bases: TGCAGTGCTAGCGGGGGGGCCTTTGAAGATGAGCAGTTCTTC.

Only one count was recorded for this clonotype. The junction departs from the called germline gene at one end, perhaps through a read error. CDR3: CASSSDEYRMHTDSQYF. As DNA, the CDR3 is TGTGCCAGCAGCTCTGATGAGTACAGGATGCACACAGATTCGCAGTATTTT. The chain uses TRBV7-8 and TRBJ2-3; tentatively, D is TRBD1 (5 bases). This CDR3 region has 17 residues. Germline V lookup: CDR1 SGHVS, CDR2 FQNEAQ.

This clonotype occurred a few times. The V and J genes are TRBV6-6 and TRBJ1-1; the D is unclear. CDR3 size: 13 residues. V was clipped by 2 bases and J by 0 bases, with 4 bases between them. Germline assignment: CDR1 MNHNY and CDR2 SVGAGI (reference sequence). CDR3 protein: CASSYALNTEAFF. The CDR3 DNA sequence: TGTGCCAGCAGTTACGCGCTGAACACTGAAGCTTTCTTT.

On this clonotype: The junction departs from germline at one end; a sequencing error may be responsible. This chain joins TRBV11-2 and TRBJ2-1, with TRBD2 matching over 10 bases. The CDR3 covers 14 residues. CDR1 and CDR2 from the germline V gene are SGHAT and FQNNGV. The CDR3 region is CSSSSASGGNEQFF. The CDR3, as DNA: TGTTCCAGCAGCTCAGCTAGCGGGGGAAACGAGCAGTTCTTC. The variable domain in full, with the rest retrieved from reference TRBV11-2 and TRBJ2-1, is EAGVAQSPRYKIIEKRQSVAFWCNPISGHATLYWYQQILGQGPKLLIQFQNNGVVDDSQLPKDRFSAERLKGVDSTLKIQPAKLEDSAVYLCSSSSASGGNEQFFGPGTRLTVL.

For this clonotype: A much bigger clone sits one base away, suggesting this may be a read error. CDR3 nucleotides: TGCAGTGCTAGGGGGAGTGAGAGGGAGACCCAGTACTTC. Protein product: CSARGSERETQYF. The chain carries TRBV20-1 and TRBJ2-5, with D maybe TRBD2 (5 bases). The V end lost 3 bases, the J end lost 5 bases, and 13 bases lay between the germline ends. The CDR3 totals 13 residues. Germline lookup yields CDR1 DFQATT and CDR2 SNEGSKA (reference sequence).

Regarding this clonotype: One end of the junction does not line up with germline, which may come from a read error. This sequence joins TRBV11-2 and TRBJ2-1; D is unresolved. Germline loops: CDR1 SGHAT, CDR2 FQNNGV. This CDR3 is built from 14 residues. Here the CDR3 reads CASSLGRVYSEQFF. The CDR3 DNA reads TGTGCCAGCAGTCTAGGACGAGTCTACAGTGAGCAGTTCTTC.

Turning to this clonotype: This clone may be a read error of a much larger clone one base away. CDR3 nucleotide sequence: TGTGTCAGCAGTGGGACAGGGGAAATTATCGGGTACGAGCAGTACTTC. Translation: CVSSGTGEIIGYEQYF. This chain uses TRBV28 with TRBJ2-7, with 10 bases aligning to TRBD1. This CDR3 is 16 amino acids long. Germline V lookup: CDR1 MDHEN, CDR2 SYDVKM. Based on the CDR3 plus reference TRBV28 and TRBJ2-7, the full variable domain is DVKVTQSSRYLVKRTGEKVFLECVQDMDHENMFWYRQDPGLGLRLIYFSYDVKMKEKGDIPEGYSVSREKKERFSLILESASTNQTSMYLCVSSGTGEIIGYEQYFGPGTRLTVT.

The chain combines TRBV11-2 with TRBJ1-2; TRBD1 agrees at 10 bases. Germline V CDR1 and CDR2: SGHAT, FQNNGV. This CDR3 spans 15 amino acids. The ends lost 7 bases at V and 4 bases at J; junction bases unmatched: 9. CDR3 DNA sequence: TGTGCCAGCAACCGACCGGGACAGGGGACCTATGGCTACACCTTC. Residues: CASNRPGQGTYGYTF. The whole variable domain, filled in from reference TRBV11-2 and TRBJ1-2, reads EAGVAQSPRYKIIEKRQSVAFWCNPISGHATLYWYQQILGQGPKLLIQFQNNGVVDDSQLPKDRFSAERLKGVDSTLKIQPAKLEDSAVYLCASNRPGQGTYGYTFGSGTRLTVV.

As to this clonotype: At one boundary the junction diverges from the germline segment, which might be a read error. This chain joins TRBV6-5 and TRBJ2-3, with unresolved D. From germline, CDR1 is MNHEY and CDR2 SVGAGI. CDR3 size: 13 residues. The CDR3: CANSLPCSDTQYF. DNA for the CDR3: TGTGCCAACAGTTTGCCGTGCTCAGATACGCAGTATTTT.

The genes are TRBV7-8 and TRBJ2-1; 10 bases are shared with TRBD2. CDR3 size: 17 residues. From germline, CDR1 is SGHVS and CDR2 FQNEAQ. The junction had 8 bases not matched to a gene; V was cut back by 3 bases and J by 3 bases. This CDR3 reads CASSFHGSGRSYNEQFF. As DNA, the CDR3 is TGTGCCAGCAGCTTCCATGGTAGCGGGAGGAGCTACAATGAGCAGTTCTTC.

On this clonotype: A much larger clonotype is one base distant, so this may be a read error. This chain joins TRBV5-5 and TRBJ1-5; D is ambiguous. The ends were cut back, 0 bases at V and 5 bases at J, with 9 bases in the middle. The CDR3 totals 14 residues. Germline V gives CDR1 SGHKS, CDR2 YYEKEE (reference sequence). The CDR3 bases are TGTGCCAGCAGCTTGGGAGAGGGAGATCAGCCCCAGCATTTT. This codes for CASSLGEGDQPQHF. Variable domain in full (rest from reference TRBV5-5 and TRBJ1-5): DAGVTQSPTHLIKTRGQQVTLRCSPISGHKSVSWYQQVLGQGPQFIFQYYEKEERGRGNFPDRFSARQFPNYSSELNVNALLLGDSALYLCASSLGEGDQPQHFGDGTRLSIL.

A remark on this clonotype: A read error may produce the germline difference seen at one junction end. V gene TRBV4-3 combines with J gene TRBJ1-1; D is unresolved. CDR1 is LGHNA and CDR2 is YSLEER in the germline V gene. CDR3 length equals 16 residues. The CDR3 here is CASIQEHSQSNTEALF. The CDR3 coding sequence is TGCGCCAGCATCCAAGAACATAGTCAGTCCAACACTGAAGCTTTATTT.

Remarks on this clonotype: The junction and the germline gene differ at one end; a read error may be behind it. The chain is built from TRBV29-1 and TRBJ1-1; D uncertain. CDR1 is SQVTM and CDR2 is ANQGSEA in the germline V gene. The CDR3 extends over 10 amino acids. This CDR3 reads CSFEDTEAFF. The CDR3 nucleotides read TGCAGCTTTGAAGACACTGAAGCTTTCTTT.

A word on this clonotype: The junction shows a germline mismatch at one end, possibly a read error. The rearrangement joins TRBV12-3 or TRBV12-4 to TRBJ2-7; the D call may be TRBD1 or TRBD2 (6 bases each). This CDR3 comprises 17 residues. CDR3 protein: CTSSGSLEGVPYCPRYF. The DNA for the CDR3 is TGTACCAGCAGTGGTAGTTTGGAGGGGGTCCCTTACTGCCCGCGGTACTTC.

V is TRBV20-1 and J is TRBJ2-2; weak D call: TRBD2 (5 bases). The V end was cut by 1 base, the J end by 5 bases, with 11 bases between. The CDR3 length is 14 residues. Per the germline V gene, CDR1 is DFQATT and CDR2 is SNEGSKA (reference sequence). CDR3 in amino acids: CSARGGAWTGELFF. Here the CDR3 DNA reads TGCAGTGCTAGAGGGGGAGCGTGGACCGGGGAGCTGTTTTTT.

A note on this clonotype: This may be a read error, as it is one base from a much larger clone. As DNA, the CDR3 is TGTGCCAGCAGTTCAGGGAATGGGCAGTTCTTC. Translated: CASSSGNGQFF. V usage is TRBV12-3 or TRBV12-4 and J usage is TRBJ2-1; a weak D match, TRBD1 (5 bases). The CDR3 extends over 11 amino acids.

This clonotype was counted ten times or more. In nucleotides, the CDR3 is TGTGCCAGCAGTCCCTGGGACTCGAAAAACGAGCAGTACTTC. This encodes CASSPWDSKNEQYF. The chain has TRBV12-3 or TRBV12-4 and TRBJ2-7; perhaps TRBD2 as D (6 bases). V dropped 5 bases and J dropped 5 bases, with 16 bases sitting between them. This CDR3 region has 14 residues.

V is TRBV2 and J is TRBJ1-1, with D possibly TRBD1 on 5 matching bases. With 6 bases removed from V and 4 bases from J, the gap between germline ends came to 15 bases. The CDR3 runs 14 residues. The germline gives CDR1 SNHLY, CDR2 FYNNEI. CDR3 nucleotide sequence: TGTGCCAGCAGCCAGGGAATAATGGCCACTGAAGCTTTCTTT. Translating gives CASSQGIMATEAFF.

This clonotype was detected only a few times. The V call is TRBV20-1, the J call TRBJ1-1, with TRBD1 identical over 7 bases. CDR1 DFQATT and CDR2 SNEGSKA come from the germline V gene (reference sequence). The CDR3 extends over 14 amino acids. V gave up 6 bases and J gave up 5 bases; unmatched junction bases: 12. The chain's CDR3 is CSAIKQGLVTEAFF. The CDR3 nucleotides are TGCAGTGCGATAAAACAGGGGTTGGTTACTGAAGCTTTCTTT.